The sequence of this T cell receptor beta chain was determined in a study of blood T cell repertoires in COVID-19. This CDR3 is 13 amino acids long. Germline values: CDR1 MDHEN, CDR2 SYDVKM. Trimming cost V 4 bases and J 4 bases, with 10 bases left between them. The authors' processing: Reference gene primer amplification gave estimated nucleated cell counts. Sequencing was performed with immunoSEQ multiplex PCR; in TCRdb, only in-frame clones are kept and a portion is missing. Clone size and V and J calls were adopted from that table, with D and trimming inferred from the DNA. The profile shows tens of thousands of clones, about 85% of them singletons.

This chain uses TRBV28 with TRBJ1-2; D gene ambiguous. This clonotype was sampled from a man at least 80 years old with acute or convalescent COVID-19. Sequencing was done on a sample of peripheral blood. The CDR3 loop reads CASSSGEIYGYTF. In nucleotides, the CDR3 is TGTGCCAGCAGTTCTGGGGAGATCTATGGCTACACCTTC.